This T cell receptor beta chain was sequenced during a study of T cell changes during pregnancy in multiple sclerosis. Method: immunoSEQ multiplex PCR; TCRdb's copy keeps in-frame clones and lacks some. The sample contains 40,000 to 60,000 clones, approximately 92% of which appear only once. The germline gives CDR1 SGHTA, CDR2 FQGNSA. V dropped 1 base and J dropped 2 bases, with 12 bases sitting between them. The CDR3 sequence is 15 residues long. This chain uses TRBV7-2 with TRBJ2-7; TRBD1 might be the D (5 bases). The input for sequencing was CD4+ T cells from peripheral blood mononuclear cells, taken in the third trimester of pregnancy. This TCR came from a female donor with multiple sclerosis, enrolled in a pregnancy study. CDR3 in DNA: TGTGCCAGCAGCTTAGAAGGGGAAGGGGCCTACGAGCAGTACTTC. Translated, it gives CASSLEGEGAYEQYF.